This TCR beta chain emerged from a study of OX40 agonist ivuxolimab in advanced cancers. The wider study: The study reported partial responses in three patients: one hepatocellular carcinoma, two cutaneous melanoma. Study-wide results and limits: In CD8+ T cells, expanded clones were on average more numerous than in CD4+.

Method: immunoSEQ multiplex PCR; TCRdb's copy keeps in-frame clones and lacks some. This table has more than 60,000 clones, around 73% appearing once. As to this clone: Its antigen is unidentified.

Deletions cut 5 bases from V and 7 bases from J, with 14 bases between. Germline loops: CDR1 SGHVS, CDR2 FQNEAQ. The CDR3 consists of 13 residues. J is TRBJ2-5 and V is TRBV7-8; D is unresolved. The sample was CD4+ or CD8+ T cells sorted from blood, taken in a trial of the OX40 agonist ivuxolimab. The clonotype originates from an adult with an advanced solid tumor such as melanoma, head and neck, liver or kidney cancer. The CDR3, as DNA: TGTGCCAGCAGCCCAGGTTGGGCGTCGACCCAGTACTTC. Encoded protein: CASSPGWASTQYF. The entire variable domain, with the rest obtained from reference TRBV7-8 and TRBJ2-5, is as follows: GAGVSQSPRYKVAKRGQDVALRCDPISGHVSLFWYQQALGQGPEFLTYFQNEAQLDKSGLPSDRFFAERPEGSVSTLKIQRTQQEDSAVYLCASSPGWASTQYFGPGTRLLVL.